The clone carrying this T cell receptor beta chain has more than one count but fewer than ten. Its antigen is currently unknown. The PCR was carried out with 60 Vbeta primers and 13 Jbeta primers. Some clones are missing from TCRdb's copy, which holds only in-frame ones; the method was immunoSEQ multiplex PCR. The sample yields 140,000 to 150,000 clones, roughly 10% seen once. This entry is derived from a study of cytomegalovirus exposure and HLA in healthy donors. Study conclusions and caveats: Among CMV-associated TCR beta chains, most appeared HLA-restricted in a later analysis.

The trim removed 5 bases at V and 8 bases at J, leaving 5 bases unmatched. Germline CDR1 is SEHNR and CDR2 is FQNEAQ (reference sequence). The CDR3 covers 13 residues. The specimen sequenced was PBMCs. V gene TRBV7-9 combines with J gene TRBJ1-4; 7 bases map to TRBD1. The receptor comes from a man aged 50 to 60 in good health and CMV-seronegative. The CDR3 sequence: CASSHPGQEKLFF. In DNA form, the CDR3 reads TGTGCCAGCAGCCACCCGGGACAGGAAAAACTGTTTTTT.